Following are 30 T cell receptor beta chains from one sample sequenced in a study of technical replicates of blood from a few donors. The method was immunoSEQ multiplex PCR; TCRdb's version includes in-frame clones alone and lacks a portion of them. The sample consists of around 97,000 clones, 96% of them appearing once. Sequencing used T cells isolated from PBMCs. The receptors were gathered from a human donor in good health.

This clone was found once. The CDR3 reads CAGTWSGGSYNEQFF. The DNA for the CDR3 is TGTGCCGGAACTTGGAGCGGGGGCTCCTACAATGAGCAGTTCTTC. This chain connects TRBV19 to TRBJ2-1, with 8 bases that match TRBD2. Germline CDR1 is LNHDA and CDR2 is SQIVND (reference sequence). J was trimmed by 0 bases and V by 11 bases; bases with no gene match: 9. This CDR3 has 15 residues.

The chain has TRBV10-2 and TRBJ2-7; 13 nucleotides match TRBD2. Germline V gives CDR1 WSHSY, CDR2 SAAADI. V was pared by 7 bases and J by 0 bases, with 3 bases of the junction left unmatched. This CDR3 spans 15 amino acids. The CDR3 coding sequence is TGCGCCAGCACCAGGACTAGCGGGAGCTCCTACGAGCAGTACTTC. Amino acids: CASTRTSGSSYEQYF.

The V call is TRBV7-7, the J call TRBJ2-6; TRBD2 aligns across 9 bases. In germline, CDR1 is SSHAT, CDR2 FNYEAQ (reference sequence). This CDR3 has 18 residues. V lost 5 bases, J lost 0 bases, and 8 bases stayed unmatched. The CDR3: CASSPIAGEGSGANVLTF. In DNA form, the CDR3 reads TGTGCCAGCAGCCCAATAGCGGGAGAGGGCTCTGGGGCCAACGTCCTGACTTTC.

This chain joins TRBV11-3 and TRBJ1-1; D is uncertain. Germline CDR1 reads SGHNT; CDR2 reads YENEEA. The CDR3 is made up of 12 amino acids. Trimming stripped 5 bases from V and 0 bases from J, with 4 bases between. The CDR3 protein is CASSILNTEAFF. In DNA, the CDR3 is TGTGCCAGCAGCATCTTGAACACTGAAGCTTTCTTT.

The gene calls are TRBV6-6 and TRBJ2-1; D unclear. The germline V gene has CDR1 MNHNY and CDR2 SVGAGI (reference sequence). CDR3 length equals 11 residues. The ends were cut back, 5 bases at V and 8 bases at J, with 7 bases in the middle. The CDR3 region is CASSQTYEQFF. The CDR3 DNA reads TGTGCCAGCAGTCAGACTTATGAGCAGTTCTTC.

This chain links TRBV18 with TRBJ1-1, with 8 bases lining up with TRBD1. The V gene end was trimmed by 1 base and the J gene end by 6 bases; junction bases not matched to a gene: 7. CDR3 length: 15 residues. Per germline, CDR1 KGHSH and CDR2 LQKENI. This CDR3 reads CASSPLTGDKAEAFF. The CDR3 nucleotides read TGTGCCAGCTCACCACTGACAGGGGATAAAGCTGAAGCTTTCTTT.

The J gene is TRBJ1-3, the V gene TRBV2, with 7 bases aligning to TRBD1. CDR3 size: 15 residues. Trimming at V came to 4 bases and at J to 2 bases, leaving 5 bases not matched to a gene. Germline values: CDR1 SNHLY, CDR2 FYNNEI. CDR3 in amino acids: CASSVNRGAGNTIYF. The DNA for the CDR3 is TGTGCCAGCAGTGTTAACAGGGGCGCTGGAAACACCATATATTTT.

This chain joins TRBV4-2 and TRBJ1-5, with 9 bases aligning to TRBD1. This CDR3 is 15 amino acids long. The V and J ends lost 1 base and 4 bases, in that order; junction bases with no gene match: 2. Per germline, CDR1 LGHNA and CDR2 YNFKEQ. CDR3 sequence: CASSQGTGENQPQHF. The CDR3 DNA follows: TGTGCCAGCAGCCAAGGGACAGGGGAAAATCAGCCCCAGCATTTT.

The chain uses TRBV7-9 and TRBJ2-3; 7 bases align to TRBD1. Germline CDR1 and CDR2: SEHNR and FQNEAQ (reference sequence). V shed 6 bases, J shed 2 bases, and the junction held 8 bases outside the gene matches. The CDR3 spans 15 residues. This CDR3 reads CASRGRGSTTDTQYF. The CDR3 region has the DNA TGTGCCAGCAGAGGCAGGGGGTCCACCACAGATACGCAGTATTTT. Full variable domain (outside the CDR3, taken from reference TRBV7-9 and TRBJ2-3): DTGVSQNPRHKITKRGQNVTFRCDPISEHNRLYWYRQTLGQGPEFLTYFQNEAQLEKSRLLSDRFSAERPKGSFSTLEIQRTEQGDSAMYLCASRGRGSTTDTQYFGPGTRLTVL.

The rearrangement links TRBV5-4 to TRBJ2-4; TRBD1 might be the D (6 bases). V dropped 1 base and J dropped 1 base, with 15 bases sitting between them. The length of the CDR3 is 17 residues. Germline lookup yields CDR1 SGHNT and CDR2 YYREEE (reference sequence). CDR3 residues: CASSLIGTLGAKNIQYF. DNA of the CDR3: TGTGCCAGCAGCTTGATTGGGACACTGGGGGCCAAAAACATTCAGTACTTC.

The rearrangement uses TRBV25-1 and TRBJ2-7; TRBD2 matches 8 bases. Germline trimming cut 4 bases from V and 8 bases from J; bases unmatched to any gene: 4. Germline values: CDR1 MGHDK, CDR2 SYGVNS. CDR3 length: 12 residues. DNA of the CDR3: TGTGCCAGCAGTGTCGGGGGGGGGCAGCAGTACTTC. Protein: CASSVGGGQQYF.

This chain connects TRBV6-1 to TRBJ2-7; TRBD2 matches 7 bases. The V gene's germline CDR1 is MNHNS and CDR2 SASEGT. This CDR3 spans 12 amino acids. Trimming cost V 6 bases and J 2 bases; bases outside gene matches: 1. CDR3 sequence reads: CASSGRPYEQYF. In DNA form, the CDR3 reads TGTGCCAGCAGCGGGAGGCCCTACGAGCAGTACTTC.

V is TRBV15 and J is TRBJ1-1, with D hard to call. This CDR3 region has 14 residues. Looked up from germline, CDR1 is LNHNV and CDR2 is YYDKDF (reference sequence). The V end was cut by 5 bases, the J end by 0 bases, with 10 bases between. CDR3 amino acids: CATSPGGMNTEAFF. The CDR3 DNA is TGTGCCACCAGCCCGGGTGGCATGAACACTGAAGCTTTCTTT.

This clone was found once. This chain uses TRBV5-5 with TRBJ2-7; D remains ambiguous. In germline, CDR1 is SGHKS, CDR2 YYEKEE (reference sequence). Deletions cut 0 bases from V and 5 bases from J, with 6 bases between. The CDR3 consists of 12 residues. In DNA form, the CDR3 reads TGTGCCAGCAGCTTGGGGCCCCACGAGCAGTACTTC. This encodes CASSLGPHEQYF.

The chain joins TRBV18 to TRBJ2-1; 10 bases are shared with TRBD2. CDR1 KGHSH and CDR2 LQKENI come from the germline V gene. V dropped 3 bases and J dropped 9; count of bases not matched to a gene: 11. This CDR3 contains 16 residues. The CDR3 sequence: CASSPLQAGGPIEQFF. The DNA for the CDR3 is TGTGCCAGCTCACCCCTGCAAGCGGGAGGGCCTATTGAGCAGTTCTTC. Looking up the rest from reference TRBV18 and TRBJ2-1 gives the full variable domain: NAGVMQNPRHLVRRRGQEARLRCSPMKGHSHVYWYRQLPEEGLKFMVYLQKENIIDESGMPKERFSAEFPKEGPSILRIQQVVRGDSAAYFCASSPLQAGGPIEQFFGPGTRLTVL.

The rearrangement links TRBV29-1 to TRBJ2-5, with 10 bases fitting TRBD2. This CDR3 contains 16 residues. The germline V gene has CDR1 SQVTM and CDR2 ANQGSEA. The junction had 6 bases not matched to a gene; V was cut back by 0 bases and J by 2 bases. Here the CDR3 reads CSVEDLSSGSQETQYF. The CDR3 region has the DNA TGCAGCGTTGAAGATTTATCTAGCGGGAGTCAAGAGACCCAGTACTTC.

The chain is built from TRBV5-1 and TRBJ1-1; D gene unclear. Deletions cut 0 bases from V and 1 base from J, with 7 bases between. Germline V gene sequence: CDR1 SGHRS, CDR2 YFSETQ. CDR3 length: 14 amino acids. Here the CDR3 DNA reads TGCGCCAGCAGCTTGGACGGGAAGAACACTGAAGCTTTCTTT. Translation: CASSLDGKNTEAFF.

The genes are TRBV10-3 and TRBJ2-5; perhaps TRBD2 as D (5 bases). Trimming left V 0 bases short and J 1 base short, with 9 bases between. Germline-derived CDR1 and CDR2 are ENHRY and SYGVKD. This CDR3 comprises 15 residues. CDR3 loop: CAISESHAGQETQYF. The CDR3 nucleotides read TGTGCCATCAGTGAGTCCCATGCGGGCCAAGAGACCCAGTACTTC.

The chain links TRBV19 to TRBJ1-4, with D uncertain. Germline V CDR1 and CDR2: LNHDA, SQIVND (reference sequence). The V gene lost 1 base and the J gene lost 6 bases, with 12 bases spanning the gap. CDR3 length equals 15 residues. In nucleotides, the CDR3 is TGTGCCAGTAGTATAGGAGTTGGGCACGATGAAAAACTGTTTTTT. Translation: CASSIGVGHDEKLFF.

This clone was observed a single time. V and J are TRBV7-3 and TRBJ1-1; unclear D gene. Trimming took 2 bases from V and 1 from J, leaving 5 bases between them. Germline CDR1 reads SGHTA; CDR2 reads FQGTGA. The CDR3 is 13 residues long. CDR3 region: CASSLFKNTEAFF. The CDR3 DNA sequence: TGTGCCAGCAGCTTATTCAAGAACACTGAAGCTTTCTTT.

This clone has only one observation. This chain uses TRBV11-2 with TRBJ1-1; D call uncertain. CDR3 length equals 14 residues. Between the trimmed V and J ends, which lost 1 base and 3 bases, there was a span of 9 bases. In germline, CDR1 is SGHAT, CDR2 FQNNGV. The CDR3 is CASSLGRYHTEAFF. In DNA, the CDR3 is TGTGCCAGCAGCTTAGGCCGGTATCACACTGAAGCTTTCTTT.

This clone was counted a single time. The J gene is TRBJ2-3, the V gene TRBV10-3, with TRBD2 matching over 10 bases. Germline values: CDR1 ENHRY, CDR2 SYGVKD. V shed 10 bases and J 6 bases; nucleotides not matched to a gene: 19. The CDR3 totals 17 residues. The CDR3 spells CATVDGASGRLWDTQYF. In DNA, the CDR3 is TGTGCCACCGTAGATGGTGCTAGCGGGAGACTGTGGGATACGCAGTATTTT.

This chain links TRBV19 with TRBJ1-2; D perhaps matches TRBD1 (5 bases). The CDR3 extends over 18 amino acids. Germline CDR1 is LNHDA and CDR2 is SQIVND (reference sequence). The germline V and J ends were trimmed by 7 bases and 6 bases, with 30 bases remaining between them. CDR3 in DNA: TGTGCCAGTACCAAACTGGGAATGCAGGGTTACCCACTTAATGGCTACACCTTC. Translation: CASTKLGMQGYPLNGYTF.

V is TRBV6-6 and J is TRBJ1-1; D is possibly TRBD1 (5 bases). V was clipped by 9 bases and J by 1 base, with 12 bases between them. In germline, CDR1 is MNHNY, CDR2 SVGAGI (reference sequence). This CDR3 has 13 residues. The DNA for the CDR3 is TGTGCCAGTCTACGGGGGGGGAACACTGAAGCTTTCTTT. It encodes CASLRGGNTEAFF.

This rearrangement joins TRBV6-5 to TRBJ2-3, with no clear D. There are 12 residues in the CDR3. Trimming pared 4 bases from V and 5 bases from J, leaving 7 bases between. The germline CDR1 and CDR2 sequences are MNHEY and SVGAGI. The CDR3 protein is CASSSSLDTQYF. The CDR3 coding sequence is TGTGCCAGCAGTTCGAGCCTAGATACGCAGTATTTT.

The chain recombines TRBV7-9 with TRBJ2-3; 9 nucleotides line up with TRBD2. The CDR3 is made up of 18 amino acids. Per germline, CDR1 SEHNR and CDR2 FQNEAQ (reference sequence). V lost 0 bases, J lost 6 bases, and 13 bases stayed unmatched. The CDR3: CASSLAMAGGPVSDTQYF. The CDR3 bases are TGTGCCAGCAGCTTAGCGATGGCGGGAGGGCCAGTATCGGATACGCAGTATTTT. The whole variable domain, remainder taken from reference TRBV7-9 and TRBJ2-3, is DTGVSQNPRHKITKRGQNVTFRCDPISEHNRLYWYRQTLGQGPEFLTYFQNEAQLEKSRLLSDRFSAERPKGSFSTLEIQRTEQGDSAMYLCASSLAMAGGPVSDTQYFGPGTRLTVL.

The chain uses TRBV5-6 and TRBJ1-3; D ambiguous. The CDR3 contains 16 residues. Germline V gene data show CDR1 as SGHDT and CDR2 as YYEEEE. V was trimmed by 1 base and J by 4 bases, leaving 15 bases between them. In nucleotides, the CDR3 is TGTGCCAGCAGCTTGACTCGGGATTTAGGGGGAAACACCATATATTTT. Translation: CASSLTRDLGGNTIYF.

The chain uses TRBV6-6 and TRBJ2-3, with D perhaps TRBD1 (5 bases). Germline V gene data show CDR1 as MNHNY and CDR2 as SVGAGI (reference sequence). The length of the CDR3 is 15 residues. V was shortened by 5 bases and J by 5 bases, with 17 bases between the two germline ends. CDR3 in amino acids: CASSRGSSTVDTQYF. The CDR3 DNA sequence: TGTGCCAGCAGTAGGGGTAGCAGCACAGTAGATACGCAGTATTTT.

This rearrangement joins TRBV19 to TRBJ2-3; 12 nucleotides line up with TRBD1. Germline values: CDR1 LNHDA, CDR2 SQIVND (reference sequence). The CDR3 has 16 residues. The V gene end was trimmed by 4 bases and the J gene end by 0 bases; junction bases not matched to a gene: 2. The CDR3 loop reads CASSRGQGASTDTQYF. In DNA, the CDR3 is TGTGCCAGTAGTAGGGGACAGGGGGCGAGCACAGATACGCAGTATTTT.

CDR3 protein: CSVHPGQGGTGELFF. The CDR3 DNA reads TGCAGCGTCCACCCGGGGCAGGGAGGTACCGGGGAGCTGTTTTTT. V gene TRBV29-1 combines with J gene TRBJ2-2, with a tentative D call TRBD2 (6 bases). This CDR3 has 15 residues. The germline gives CDR1 SQVTM, CDR2 ANQGSEA. Trimming left V 6 bases short and J 5 bases short, with 19 bases between.